This entry concerns a single T cell receptor beta chain. The data derive from a study of blood T cell repertoires in COVID-19. About the research overall: Some COVID-19 samples were acute and others convalescent; all came from the United States, Italy and Spain. The analysed material was cDNA or gDNA that came from T cells, B-cell-depleted T cells, or PBMCs.

Unmatched junction bases numbered 12, after V lost 3 bases and J lost 7 bases. The CDR3 sequence is 15 residues long. From germline, CDR1 is SGHRS and CDR2 YFSETQ. In the authors' workflow: Using reference gene primer amplification, nucleated cell counts were estimated. Assay used: immunoSEQ multiplex PCR; TCRdb lists only in-frame clones, some missing. V, J and clone size reflect that table, while D and trimming were determined from the DNA. The top ten clones hold 3.5% to 5.5% of a sample with about 250,000 clones, 89% of them seen once. The chain recombines TRBV5-1 with TRBJ2-7; 8 nucleotides align to TRBD2. This TCR was sampled from a woman aged 40 to 55 who had recovered from COVID-19. Sequencing was done on a sample of peripheral blood. In DNA, the CDR3 is TGCGCCAGCAGCTCGTGGAGCGGGGGAGCGGGGGAGCAGTACTTC. This sequence encodes CASSSWSGGAGEQYF.